These 20 T cell receptor beta chains were sequenced from one sample in a study of cytomegalovirus exposure and HLA in healthy donors. Sequencing used immunoSEQ multiplex PCR; TCRdb keeps in-frame clones, though not all of them. The sample yields roughly 150,000 clones, approximately 89% seen once. The sequenced sample consisted of PBMCs. Receptors were obtained from a man aged 18-30 years in good health and CMV-seropositive.

This chain links TRBV20-1 with TRBJ2-7; 8 bases align to TRBD1. This CDR3 comprises 11 residues. CDR1 is DFQATT, CDR2 SNEGSKA, per germline (reference sequence). Written as DNA, the CDR3 is TGCGGAGACAGGGGAGGCGACGAGCAGTACTTC. This encodes CGDRGGDEQYF.

V gene TRBV19 combines with J gene TRBJ1-5; 9 bases map to TRBD1. Germline V gene lookup returns CDR1 LNHDA and CDR2 SQIVND (reference sequence). V was pared by 6 bases and J by 6 bases, with 15 bases of the junction left unmatched. This CDR3 comprises 17 residues. The CDR3, as DNA: TGTGCCAGTAGAAGGGACAGGGCTTACGGGGTCGCTCAGCCCCAGCATTTT. Translation: CASRRDRAYGVAQPQHF.

This clone was seen just once. CDR3 protein: CASSLVTGVAKNIQYF. The CDR3 region has the DNA TGCGCCAGCAGCTTGGTCACAGGGGTAGCCAAAAACATTCAGTACTTC. This chain connects TRBV5-1 to TRBJ2-4, with TRBD1 matching over 7 bases. The CDR3 is 16 amino acids. Germline lookup yields CDR1 SGHRS and CDR2 YFSETQ. The V segment lost 0 bases and the J segment 0 bases; nucleotides outside the gene matches: 3.

V is TRBV6-5 and J is TRBJ1-4, with 8 bases lining up with TRBD1. CDR1 is MNHEY, CDR2 SVGAGI, per germline. The trim removed 7 bases at V and 8 bases at J, leaving 3 bases unmatched. The CDR3 has 12 amino acids. The CDR3 DNA follows: TGTGCCAGCACAGGACAGGGCGAAAAACTGTTTTTT. It yields the protein CASTGQGEKLFF.

V gene TRBV6-1 combines with J gene TRBJ1-5, with unresolved D. Germline V gives CDR1 MNHNS, CDR2 SASEGT. The CDR3 is made up of 15 amino acids. Trimming took off 7 bases at V and 0 bases at J, with 13 bases between the two ends. CDR3 protein: CASMRIKDSNQPQHF. CDR3 nucleotide sequence: TGTGCCAGCATGAGGATTAAAGATAGCAATCAGCCCCAGCATTTT.

This clone has a single count. The chain is built from TRBV7-3 and TRBJ2-2, with TRBD1 matching 11 bases. Germline CDR1 reads SGHTA; CDR2 reads FQGTGA. J gave up 5 bases and V 2 bases, and 4 bases lay outside the gene matches. This CDR3 has 16 residues. The CDR3 loop reads CASSLRGQGATGELFF. Here the CDR3 DNA reads TGTGCCAGCAGCTTACGCGGACAGGGGGCAACCGGGGAGCTGTTTTTT.

This sequence joins TRBV27 and TRBJ2-5, with 7 bases identical to TRBD1. The J call is in doubt because the DNA end fits TRBJ2-7 better. Germline-derived CDR1 and CDR2 are MNHEY and SMNVEV (reference sequence). This CDR3 contains 14 residues. The CDR3 reads CASSNRGGPVEQYF. The CDR3 bases are TGTGCCAGCAGTAACAGGGGTGGGCCGGTCGAGCAGTACTTC.

The chain recombines TRBV25-1 with TRBJ2-5, with D possibly being TRBD2 (6 bases). This CDR3 has 14 amino acids. V lost 7 bases, J lost 0 bases, and 12 bases lay in between. Germline CDR1 and CDR2: MGHDK and SYGVNS. CDR3 amino acids: CASNRDSDQETQYF. The DNA for the CDR3 is TGTGCCAGCAATAGGGACTCCGACCAAGAGACCCAGTACTTC.

DNA of the CDR3: TGTGCCAAGAGTCCAGGGGGGCGAATCACTGAAGCTTTCTTT. Translating gives CAKSPGGRITEAFF. The chain combines TRBV30 with TRBJ1-1; 7 bases map to TRBD1. The V and J ends lost 8 bases and 4 bases, in that order; junction bases with no gene match: 13. Per the germline V gene, CDR1 is GTSNPN and CDR2 is SVGIG (reference sequence). The CDR3 has 14 residues.

This CDR3 is CASSGQGLGTEAFF. The DNA of the CDR3 is TGTGCCAGCAGCGGACAGGGGTTGGGCACTGAAGCTTTCTTT. J is TRBJ1-1 and V is TRBV11-2; 9 nucleotides agree with TRBD1. The J segment lost 4 bases and the V segment lost 5 bases, leaving 5 bases of the junction unmatched. This CDR3 comprises 14 residues. Germline V gene sequence: CDR1 SGHAT, CDR2 FQNNGV.

The chain links TRBV18 to TRBJ1-4, with a weak D call TRBD1 (6 bases). Germline loops: CDR1 KGHSH, CDR2 LQKENI. The CDR3 loop spans 16 amino acids. V was trimmed by 2 bases and J by 7 bases, leaving 17 bases between them. CDR3: CASSPGGARMGEKLFF. CDR3 DNA: TGTGCCAGCTCACCAGGGGGGGCCAGGATGGGTGAAAAACTGTTTTTT.

The chain joins TRBV7-3 to TRBJ2-1; 9 nucleotides line up with TRBD2. Germline values: CDR1 SGHTA, CDR2 FQGTGA. The V and J ends lost 5 bases and 14 bases, in that order; junction bases with no gene match: 13. This CDR3 is built from 14 residues. The CDR3 coding sequence is TGTGCCAGCAGCCTCAGGGCGGCTAGCGGGGAGAAGTTCTTC. Its translation: CASSLRAASGEKFF.

This chain joins TRBV2 and TRBJ2-7, with 8 bases lining up with TRBD1. This CDR3 is built from 11 residues. With 5 bases clipped from V and 6 bases from J, the junction kept 0 bases outside the gene matches. Germline CDR1 is SNHLY and CDR2 is FYNNEI. The CDR3 loop is CASSTGGEQYF. CDR3 DNA sequence: TGTGCCAGCAGTACAGGGGGCGAGCAGTACTTC.

The rearrangement links TRBV29-1 to TRBJ2-7; D possibly corresponds to TRBD1 (6 bases). The CDR3 extends over 13 amino acids. Trimming cost V 5 bases and J 0 bases, with 11 bases left between them. CDR1 and CDR2 (germline): SQVTM, ANQGSEA. The CDR3 region is CSVTRDNSYEQYF. The CDR3 coding sequence is TGCAGCGTTACCCGGGACAACTCCTACGAGCAGTACTTC.

The rearrangement links TRBV7-3 to TRBJ2-3; 8 bases line up with TRBD2. CDR1 is SGHTA, CDR2 FQGTGA, per germline. The V and J ends lost 3 bases and 1 base, in that order; junction bases with no gene match: 12. The CDR3 loop spans 18 amino acids. The CDR3 coding sequence is TGTGCCAGCAGCTTCTCCACTAGCGGAAGTATCCGCACAGATACGCAGTATTTT. Translating gives CASSFSTSGSIRTDTQYF.

V and J are TRBV6-1 and TRBJ1-5, with a weak D call TRBD1 (5 bases). The V gene lost 2 bases and the J gene lost 1 base, with 6 bases spanning the gap. The CDR3 loop spans 14 amino acids. Germline V gives CDR1 MNHNS, CDR2 SASEGT. This CDR3 reads CASSEQGSNQPQHF. The CDR3, as DNA: TGTGCCAGCAGTGAACAGGGCAGCAATCAGCCCCAGCATTTT.

The chain has TRBV27 and TRBJ2-5, with 10 bases fitting TRBD1. Germline V gene lookup returns CDR1 MNHEY and CDR2 SMNVEV (reference sequence). The length of the CDR3 is 15 residues. With V trimmed by 5 bases and J by 5 bases, 8 bases remained unmatched. The CDR3 loop reads CASSARQGAWETQYF. The CDR3 bases are TGTGCCAGCAGTGCCCGACAGGGGGCTTGGGAGACCCAGTACTTC.

Only one count was recorded for this clone. The chain joins TRBV29-1 to TRBJ2-2; 13 nucleotides match TRBD2. CDR3 size: 14 residues. Germline V lookup: CDR1 SQVTM, CDR2 ANQGSEA. V dropped 7 bases and J dropped 7; count of bases not matched to a gene: 6. In DNA form, the CDR3 reads TGCAGCGCCAAGGGACTAGCGGGACACGGGGAGCTGTTTTTT. Translated: CSAKGLAGHGELFF.

V is TRBV5-1 and J is TRBJ2-6; D is perhaps TRBD1 (6 bases). The CDR3 extends over 14 amino acids. V lost 6 bases and J lost 4, with 11 bases in between. Germline V gene sequence: CDR1 SGHRS, CDR2 YFSETQ. The CDR3 sequence is CASNPGAGANVLTF. Written as DNA, the CDR3 is TGCGCCAGCAACCCAGGGGCGGGGGCCAACGTCCTGACTTTC.

The J gene is TRBJ2-4, the V gene TRBV4-1; 7 nucleotides align to TRBD1. Germline assignment: CDR1 MGHRA and CDR2 YSYEKL. The V and J ends lost 5 bases and 2 bases, in that order; junction bases with no gene match: 9. The CDR3 covers 16 residues. CDR3 sequence: CASSYGQATTKNIQYF. In nucleotides, the CDR3 is TGCGCCAGCAGCTATGGACAGGCTACGACCAAAAACATTCAGTACTTC.